The source of this TCR beta chain is a study of CD8 T cells in ankylosing spondylitis. General observations from the study: Clones linked to disease were reported to show significant enrichment in matched ankylosing spondylitis synovial fluid. For ankylosing spondylitis blood, a TCR beta motif of several highly homologous variants appeared characteristic. Clones linked to the disease showed a CD8+ phenotype. They occurred at relatively low frequencies in peripheral blood.

With molecular barcodes, quantitative 5'-RACE was used to make the TCR beta libraries. TCRdb redid the calling of the 5' RACE reads with MiXCR, one entry per CDR3 protein. The sample has under 250,000 distinct CDR3 sequences, 7.5% to 9.5% seen once. On this clonotype itself: Its target is unknown.

Trimming took 2 bases from V and 4 from J, leaving 8 bases between them. Germline V lookup: CDR1 KGHDR, CDR2 SFDVKD. The length of the CDR3 is 14 residues. This receptor was identified in a female donor with ankylosing spondylitis or in good health (not recorded which). This chain joins TRBV24-1 and TRBJ1-5; no clear D. The sample taken for sequencing was blood, either unsorted or a sorted T cell fraction (not recorded which). Here the CDR3 DNA reads TGTGCCACCAGTGATTCTGACCGGAATCAGCCCCAGCATTTT. It encodes CATSDSDRNQPQHF.